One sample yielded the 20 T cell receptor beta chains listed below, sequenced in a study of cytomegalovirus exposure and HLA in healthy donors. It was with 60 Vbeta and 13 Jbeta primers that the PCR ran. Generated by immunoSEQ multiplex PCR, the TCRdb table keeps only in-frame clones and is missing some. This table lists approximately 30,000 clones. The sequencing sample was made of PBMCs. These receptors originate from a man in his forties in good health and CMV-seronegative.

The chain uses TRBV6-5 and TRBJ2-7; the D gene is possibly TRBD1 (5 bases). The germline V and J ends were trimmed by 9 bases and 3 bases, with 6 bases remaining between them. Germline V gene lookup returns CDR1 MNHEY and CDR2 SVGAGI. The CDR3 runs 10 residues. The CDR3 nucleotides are TGTGCCAGAAGGGGCTACGAGCAGTACTTC. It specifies CARRGYEQYF.

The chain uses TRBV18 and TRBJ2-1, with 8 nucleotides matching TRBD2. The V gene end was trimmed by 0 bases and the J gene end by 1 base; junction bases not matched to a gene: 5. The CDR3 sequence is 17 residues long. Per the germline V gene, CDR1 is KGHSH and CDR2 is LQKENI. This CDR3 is CASSPPEREWSYNEQFF. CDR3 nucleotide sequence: TGTGCCAGCTCACCACCGGAGCGGGAGTGGTCCTACAATGAGCAGTTCTTC.

CDR3 residues: CASSFRASGIPRGQYF. In DNA, the CDR3 is TGTGCCAGCAGTTTCAGGGCTAGCGGGATCCCTCGAGGGCAGTACTTC. This chain links TRBV28 with TRBJ2-7; the match to TRBD2 covers 9 bases. After removal of 3 bases from V and 9 bases from J, the junction contained 15 bases not matched to a gene. Germline V gene lookup returns CDR1 MDHEN and CDR2 SYDVKM. The CDR3 runs 16 residues.

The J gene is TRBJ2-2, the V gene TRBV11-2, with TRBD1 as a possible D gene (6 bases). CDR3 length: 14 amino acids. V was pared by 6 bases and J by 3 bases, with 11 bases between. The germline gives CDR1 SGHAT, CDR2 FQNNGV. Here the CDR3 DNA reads TGTGCCAGCAGGGACAGCTATTACACCGGGGAGCTGTTTTTT. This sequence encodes CASRDSYYTGELFF.

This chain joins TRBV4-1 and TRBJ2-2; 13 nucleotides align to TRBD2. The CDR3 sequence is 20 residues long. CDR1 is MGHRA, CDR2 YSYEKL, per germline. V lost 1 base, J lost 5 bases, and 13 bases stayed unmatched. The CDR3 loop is CASSQGVDLGLAGDTGELFF. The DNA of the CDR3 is TGCGCCAGCAGCCAAGGAGTTGACCTTGGACTAGCGGGAGATACCGGGGAGCTGTTTTTT.

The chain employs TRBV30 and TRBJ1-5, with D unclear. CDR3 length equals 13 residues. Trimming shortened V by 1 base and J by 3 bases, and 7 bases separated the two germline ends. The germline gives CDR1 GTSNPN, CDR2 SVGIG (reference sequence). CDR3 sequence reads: CAWSGHSNQPQHF. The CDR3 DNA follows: TGTGCCTGGAGTGGACACTCCAATCAGCCCCAGCATTTT.

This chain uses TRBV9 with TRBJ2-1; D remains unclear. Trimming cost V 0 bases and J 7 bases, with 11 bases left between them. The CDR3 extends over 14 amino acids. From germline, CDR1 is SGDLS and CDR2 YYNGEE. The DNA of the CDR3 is TGTGCCAGCAGCGTAGTCCAGGATGGGAATGAGCAGTTCTTC. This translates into CASSVVQDGNEQFF.

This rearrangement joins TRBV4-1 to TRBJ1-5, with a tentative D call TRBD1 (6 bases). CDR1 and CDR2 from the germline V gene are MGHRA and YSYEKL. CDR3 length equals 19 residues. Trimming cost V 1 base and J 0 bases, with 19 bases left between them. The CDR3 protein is CASSQGPQQGSYSNQPQHF. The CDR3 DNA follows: TGCGCCAGCAGCCAAGGGCCCCAACAGGGTTCCTATAGCAATCAGCCCCAGCATTTT.

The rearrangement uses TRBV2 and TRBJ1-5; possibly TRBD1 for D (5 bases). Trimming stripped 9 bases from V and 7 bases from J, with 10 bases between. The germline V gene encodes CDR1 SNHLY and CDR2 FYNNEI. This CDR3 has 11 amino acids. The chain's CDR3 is CARVTVQPQHF. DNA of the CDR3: TGTGCCAGGGTGACAGTCCAGCCCCAGCATTTT.

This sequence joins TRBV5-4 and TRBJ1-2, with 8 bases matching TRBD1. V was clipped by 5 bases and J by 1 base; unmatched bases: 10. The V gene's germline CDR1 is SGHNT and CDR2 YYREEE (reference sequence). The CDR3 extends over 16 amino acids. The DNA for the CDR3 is TGTGCCAGCAGATCCGGGGGGACAGGATTTAACTATGGCTACACCTTC. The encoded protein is CASRSGGTGFNYGYTF.

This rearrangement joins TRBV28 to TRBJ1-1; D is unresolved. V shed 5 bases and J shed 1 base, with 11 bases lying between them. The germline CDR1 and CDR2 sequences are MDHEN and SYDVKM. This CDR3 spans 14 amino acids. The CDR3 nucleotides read TGTGCCAGCAGTCTTACTACTGGGAACACTGAAGCTTTCTTT. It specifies CASSLTTGNTEAFF.

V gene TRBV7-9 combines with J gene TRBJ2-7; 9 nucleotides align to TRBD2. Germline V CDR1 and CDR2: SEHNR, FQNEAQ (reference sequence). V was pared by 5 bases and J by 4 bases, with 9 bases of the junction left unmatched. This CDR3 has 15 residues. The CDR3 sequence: CASSALSGRGYEQYF. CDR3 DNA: TGTGCCAGCAGCGCGCTTAGCGGGAGAGGATACGAGCAGTACTTC.

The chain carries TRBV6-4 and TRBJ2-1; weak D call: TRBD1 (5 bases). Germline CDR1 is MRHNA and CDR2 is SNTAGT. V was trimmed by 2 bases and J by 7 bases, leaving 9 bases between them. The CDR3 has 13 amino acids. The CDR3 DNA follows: TGTGCCAGCAGTGACGATGGACAAAATGAGCAGTTCTTC. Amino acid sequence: CASSDDGQNEQFF.

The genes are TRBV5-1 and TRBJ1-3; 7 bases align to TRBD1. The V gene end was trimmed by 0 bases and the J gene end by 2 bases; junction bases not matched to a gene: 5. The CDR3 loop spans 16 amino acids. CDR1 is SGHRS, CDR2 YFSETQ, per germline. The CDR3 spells CASSLEAGGAGNTIYF. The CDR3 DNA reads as TGCGCCAGCAGCTTGGAGGCAGGGGGAGCTGGAAACACCATATATTTT.

DNA of the CDR3: TGTGCCAGCAGCCAAGGGGGAAAGGGGGCCTCCTACGAGCAGTACTTC. This gives the protein CASSQGGKGASYEQYF. This chain joins TRBV4-2 and TRBJ2-5; 7 nucleotides line up with TRBD1. The DNA end lines up better with TRBJ2-7; the J call may be wrong. The length of the CDR3 is 16 residues. Germline CDR1 is LGHNA and CDR2 is YNFKEQ.

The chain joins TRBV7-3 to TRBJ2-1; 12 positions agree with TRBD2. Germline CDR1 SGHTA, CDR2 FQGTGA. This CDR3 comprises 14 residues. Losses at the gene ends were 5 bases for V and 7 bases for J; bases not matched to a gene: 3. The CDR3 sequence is CASSRTSGTNEQFF. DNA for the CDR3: TGTGCCAGCAGCCGGACTAGCGGGACTAATGAGCAGTTCTTC.

The chain's CDR3 is CASSLVTSGPYSYEQYF. The DNA for the CDR3 is TGTGCCAGCAGTTTAGTGACTAGCGGACCCTACTCCTACGAGCAGTACTTC. V usage is TRBV28 and J usage is TRBJ2-7, with TRBD2 matching over 9 bases. Germline V gives CDR1 MDHEN, CDR2 SYDVKM. This CDR3 contains 17 residues. The J segment lost 0 bases and the V segment lost 2 bases, leaving 8 bases of the junction unmatched.

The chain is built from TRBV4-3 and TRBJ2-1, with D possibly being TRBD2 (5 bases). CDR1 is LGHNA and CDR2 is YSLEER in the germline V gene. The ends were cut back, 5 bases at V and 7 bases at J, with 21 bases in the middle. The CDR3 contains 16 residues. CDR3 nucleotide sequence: TGCGCCAGCAGCACCCGGGCCCGGGAAGCCTGGAATGAGCAGTTCTTC. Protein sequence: CASSTRAREAWNEQFF.

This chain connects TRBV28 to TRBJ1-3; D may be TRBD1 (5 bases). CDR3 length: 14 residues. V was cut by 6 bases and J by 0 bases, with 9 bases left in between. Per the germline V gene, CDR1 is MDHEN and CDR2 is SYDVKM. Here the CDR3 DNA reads TGTGCCAGCAGGGGGCGGGGCTCTGGAAACACCATATATTTT. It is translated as CASRGRGSGNTIYF.

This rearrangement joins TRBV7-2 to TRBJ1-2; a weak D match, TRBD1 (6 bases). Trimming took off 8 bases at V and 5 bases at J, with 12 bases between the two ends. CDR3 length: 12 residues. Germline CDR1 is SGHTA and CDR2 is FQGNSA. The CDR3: CASPGGAYGYTF. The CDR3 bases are TGTGCCAGCCCCGGGGGGGCTTATGGCTACACCTTC.